This entry is about one TCR beta chain. Its antigen is not identified. The germline gene is not matched at one end of the junction; a read error may be the cause. The record originates from a study of CD8+CD57+ T cells in acquired aplastic anemia. Study in general: CD4+ and CD8+ cells, once sorted, gave DNA averaging about 3 ug. Study observations and caveats: Patients did not significantly differ from controls in CD8+ Simpson's diversity. Some 31 CD8+ CDR3 sequences were shared between patients and controls.

The CDR3 runs to 14 residues. CDR1 SQVTM and CDR2 ANQGSEA come from the germline V gene. It was genomic DNA that served as the template for profiling TCR beta VDJ and CDR3. From the reads, TCRdb called clonotypes with MiXCR, one entry per CDR3 protein. The data show roughly 420,000 distinct CDR3 sequences, 65% to 80% seen once. The material sequenced was sorted CD4+, CD8+, or CD8+CD57+ T cells (not recorded which) from PBMCs. The sequence came from a human donor in good health, serving as a control. The rearrangement joins TRBV29-1 to TRBJ1-2; D remains unclear. The CDR3 sequence: CGVDVVAEANGYTF. The CDR3 DNA is TGCGGCGTTGATGTAGTAGCGGAGGCAAATGGCTACACCTTC.